This T cell receptor beta chain was sequenced for a study of blood T cell repertoires in COVID-19. Across the whole study: COVID-19 samples, acute and convalescent, were from the United States, Italy and Spain.

The sample holds one count of this clone. Germline trimming cut 3 bases from V and 8 bases from J; bases unmatched to any gene: 6. The CDR3 is 13 residues long. Germline V CDR1 and CDR2: SGHAT, FQNNGV. Per the study methods: Nucleated cell number was recorded as an estimate derived from reference gene primer amplification. Produced via immunoSEQ multiplex PCR; TCRdb's table is partial and in-frame only. That table furnishes V, J and clone size, whereas the DNA furnished D and trimming. The sample has a few hundred thousand clones; 86% are singletons. The receptor was isolated from a man aged 50 to 59 with acute or convalescent COVID-19. This chain links TRBV11-2 with TRBJ1-2, with 7 nucleotides matching TRBD1. The sample consisted of peripheral blood. CDR3 coding DNA: TGTGCCAGCAGCTTGACAGGGCAAGCCGGCTACACCTTC. Its translation is CASSLTGQAGYTF.